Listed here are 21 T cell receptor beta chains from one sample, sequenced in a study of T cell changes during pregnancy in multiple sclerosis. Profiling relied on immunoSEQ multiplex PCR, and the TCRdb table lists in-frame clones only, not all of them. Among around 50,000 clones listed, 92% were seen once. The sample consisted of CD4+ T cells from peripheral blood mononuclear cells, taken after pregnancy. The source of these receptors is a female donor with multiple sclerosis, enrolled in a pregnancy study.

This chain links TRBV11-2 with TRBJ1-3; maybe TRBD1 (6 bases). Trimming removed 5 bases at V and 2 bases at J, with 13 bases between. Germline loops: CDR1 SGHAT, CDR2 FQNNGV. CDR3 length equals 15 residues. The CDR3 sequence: CASSEQGTAGNTIYF. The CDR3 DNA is TGTGCCAGCAGCGAACAGGGAACTGCTGGAAACACCATATATTTT. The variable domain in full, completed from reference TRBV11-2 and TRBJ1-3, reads EAGVAQSPRYKIIEKRQSVAFWCNPISGHATLYWYQQILGQGPKLLIQFQNNGVVDDSQLPKDRFSAERLKGVDSTLKIQPAKLEDSAVYLCASSEQGTAGNTIYFGEGSWLTVV.

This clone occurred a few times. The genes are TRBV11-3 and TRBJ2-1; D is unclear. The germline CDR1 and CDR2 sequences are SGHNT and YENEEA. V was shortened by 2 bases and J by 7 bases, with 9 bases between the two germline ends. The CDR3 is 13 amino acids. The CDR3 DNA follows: TGTGCCAGCAGCTTACTGCGCCGGAATGAGCAGTTCTTC. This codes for CASSLLRRNEQFF.

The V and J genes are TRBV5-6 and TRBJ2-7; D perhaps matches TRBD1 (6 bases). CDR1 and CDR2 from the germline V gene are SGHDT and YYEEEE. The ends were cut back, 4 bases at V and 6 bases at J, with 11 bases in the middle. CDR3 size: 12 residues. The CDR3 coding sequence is TGTGCCAGCAGCACAGGGTACGCCGAGCAGTACTTC. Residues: CASSTGYAEQYF.

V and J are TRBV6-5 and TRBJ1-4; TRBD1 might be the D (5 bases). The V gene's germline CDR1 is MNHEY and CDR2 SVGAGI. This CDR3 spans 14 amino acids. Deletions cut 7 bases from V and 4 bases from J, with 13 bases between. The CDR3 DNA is TGTGCCAGCATTCCCGGGGGGGTTAATGAAAAACTGTTTTTT. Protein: CASIPGGVNEKLFF.

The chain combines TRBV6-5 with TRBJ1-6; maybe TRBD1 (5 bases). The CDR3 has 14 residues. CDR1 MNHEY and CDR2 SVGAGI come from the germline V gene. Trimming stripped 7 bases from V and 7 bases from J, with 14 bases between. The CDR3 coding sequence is TGTGCCAGCACTCGGGACTCTTTAAATTCACCCCTCCACTTT. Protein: CASTRDSLNSPLHF.

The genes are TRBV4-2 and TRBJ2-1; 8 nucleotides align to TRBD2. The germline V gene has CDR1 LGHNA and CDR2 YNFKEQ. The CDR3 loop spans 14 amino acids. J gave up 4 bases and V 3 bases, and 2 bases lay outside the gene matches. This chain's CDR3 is CASSHGGAYNEQFF. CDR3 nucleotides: TGTGCCAGCAGCCACGGGGGGGCGTACAATGAGCAGTTCTTC.

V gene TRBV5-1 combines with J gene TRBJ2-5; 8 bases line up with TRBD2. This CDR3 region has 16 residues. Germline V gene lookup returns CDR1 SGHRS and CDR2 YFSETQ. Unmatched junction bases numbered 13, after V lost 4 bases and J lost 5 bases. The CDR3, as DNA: TGCGCCAGCAGCCTATCCGCGGGGGGCTTTAGGGAGACCCAGTACTTC. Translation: CASSLSAGGFRETQYF. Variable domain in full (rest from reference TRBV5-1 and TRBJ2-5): KAGVTQTPRYLIKTRGQQVTLSCSPISGHRSVSWYQQTPGQGLQFLFEYFSETQRNKGNFPGRFSGRQFSNSRSEMNVSTLELGDSALYLCASSLSAGGFRETQYFGPGTRLLVL.

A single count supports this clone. The chain's CDR3 is CSASTGTKKSETQYF. The CDR3 DNA follows: TGCAGCGCCTCTACCGGGACTAAGAAATCAGAGACCCAGTACTTC. The genes are TRBV29-1 and TRBJ2-5; 7 bases map to TRBD2. V lost 7 bases, J lost 4 bases, and 15 bases stayed unmatched. Germline assignment: CDR1 SQVTM and CDR2 ANQGSEA. This CDR3 contains 15 residues.

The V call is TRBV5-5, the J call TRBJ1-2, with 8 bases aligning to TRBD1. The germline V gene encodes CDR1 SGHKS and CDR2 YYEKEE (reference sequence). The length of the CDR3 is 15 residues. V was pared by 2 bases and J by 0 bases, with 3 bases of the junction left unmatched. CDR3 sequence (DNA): TGTGCCAGCAGCTTTCAGACAGGGGCTAACTATGGCTACACCTTC. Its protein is CASSFQTGANYGYTF.

As DNA, the CDR3 is TGTGCCAGCAGCCCCGCTCTAGCGGGTGGCACAGATACGCAGTATTTT. Translation gives CASSPALAGGTDTQYF. V usage is TRBV7-6 and J usage is TRBJ2-3, with 8 positions matching TRBD2. The ends lost 5 bases at V and 1 base at J; junction bases unmatched: 8. Germline CDR1 reads SGHVS; CDR2 reads FNYEAQ. The CDR3 covers 16 residues. The full variable domain, in which reference TRBV7-6 and TRBJ2-3 provide the parts outside the CDR3, is GAGVSQSPRYKVTKRGQDVALRCDPISGHVSLYWYRQALGQGPEFLTYFNYEAQQDKSGLPNDRFSAERPEGSISTLTIQRTEQRDSAMYRCASSPALAGGTDTQYFGPGTRLTVL.

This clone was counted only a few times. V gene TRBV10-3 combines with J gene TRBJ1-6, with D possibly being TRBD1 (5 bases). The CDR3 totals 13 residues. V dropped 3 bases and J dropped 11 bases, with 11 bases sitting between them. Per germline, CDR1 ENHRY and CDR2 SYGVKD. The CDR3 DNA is TGTGCCATCAGTGACGCAGGGCTTCCACCCCTCCACTTT. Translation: CAISDAGLPPLHF.

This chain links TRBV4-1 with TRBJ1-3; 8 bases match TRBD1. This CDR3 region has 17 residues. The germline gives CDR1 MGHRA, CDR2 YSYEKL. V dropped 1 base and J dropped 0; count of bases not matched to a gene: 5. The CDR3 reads CASSQAQGVRSGNTIYF. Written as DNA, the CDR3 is TGCGCCAGCAGCCAAGCACAGGGGGTCCGCTCTGGAAACACCATATATTTT.

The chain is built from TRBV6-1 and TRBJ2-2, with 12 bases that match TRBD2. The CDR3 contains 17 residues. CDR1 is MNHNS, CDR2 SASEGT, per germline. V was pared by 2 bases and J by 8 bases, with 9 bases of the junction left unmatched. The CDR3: CASSENLAGGPGGELFF. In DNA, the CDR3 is TGTGCCAGCAGTGAAAACCTAGCGGGGGGGCCGGGTGGGGAGCTGTTTTTT.

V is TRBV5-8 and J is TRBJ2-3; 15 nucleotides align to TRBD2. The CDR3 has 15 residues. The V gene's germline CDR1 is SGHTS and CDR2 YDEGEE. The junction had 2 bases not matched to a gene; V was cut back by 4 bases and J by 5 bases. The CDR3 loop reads CASSPGLAGGDTQYF. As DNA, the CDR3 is TGTGCCAGCAGCCCGGGACTAGCGGGGGGAGATACGCAGTATTTT.

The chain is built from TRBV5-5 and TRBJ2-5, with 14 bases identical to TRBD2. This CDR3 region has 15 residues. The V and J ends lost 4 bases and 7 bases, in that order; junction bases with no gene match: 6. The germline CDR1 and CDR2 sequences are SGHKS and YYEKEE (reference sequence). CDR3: CASSPTSGGEVTQYF. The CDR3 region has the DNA TGTGCCAGCAGCCCGACTAGCGGGGGGGAGGTGACCCAGTACTTC.

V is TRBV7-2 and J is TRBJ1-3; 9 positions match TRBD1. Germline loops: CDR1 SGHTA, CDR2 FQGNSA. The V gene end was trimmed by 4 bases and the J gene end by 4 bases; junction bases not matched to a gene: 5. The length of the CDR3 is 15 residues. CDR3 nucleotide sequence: TGTGCCAGCAGCTCCAACAGGGGGCGAGGAAACACCATATATTTT. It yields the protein CASSSNRGRGNTIYF.

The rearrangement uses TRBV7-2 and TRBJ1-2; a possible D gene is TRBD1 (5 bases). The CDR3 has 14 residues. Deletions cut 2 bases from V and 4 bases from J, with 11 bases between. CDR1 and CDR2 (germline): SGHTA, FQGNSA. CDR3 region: CASSLSGAGYGYTF. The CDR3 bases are TGTGCCAGCAGCTTAAGTGGGGCCGGCTATGGCTACACCTTC.

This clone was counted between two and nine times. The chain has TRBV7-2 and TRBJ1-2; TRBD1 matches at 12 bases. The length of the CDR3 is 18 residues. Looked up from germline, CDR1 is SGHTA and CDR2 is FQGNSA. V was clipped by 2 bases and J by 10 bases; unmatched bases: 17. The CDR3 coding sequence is TGTGCCAGCAGCTTATTGCCGGGACAGGGGGCGCATGTCAACTACTACACCTTC. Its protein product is CASSLLPGQGAHVNYYTF.

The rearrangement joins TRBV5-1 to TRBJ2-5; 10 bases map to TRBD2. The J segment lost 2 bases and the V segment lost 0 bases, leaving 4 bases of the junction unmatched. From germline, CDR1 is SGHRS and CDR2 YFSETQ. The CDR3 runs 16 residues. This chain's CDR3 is CASSLVPSGGQETQYF. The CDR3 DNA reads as TGCGCCAGCAGCTTGGTTCCTAGCGGGGGACAAGAGACCCAGTACTTC.

The CDR3 DNA sequence: TGTGCCAGCTCACCATTCAGTGCAACTAATGAAAAACTGTTTTTT. Protein sequence: CASSPFSATNEKLFF. The rearrangement links TRBV18 to TRBJ1-4; no clear D gene. V was shortened by 2 bases and J by 0 bases, with 7 bases between the two germline ends. This CDR3 has 15 amino acids. CDR1 KGHSH and CDR2 LQKENI come from the germline V gene.

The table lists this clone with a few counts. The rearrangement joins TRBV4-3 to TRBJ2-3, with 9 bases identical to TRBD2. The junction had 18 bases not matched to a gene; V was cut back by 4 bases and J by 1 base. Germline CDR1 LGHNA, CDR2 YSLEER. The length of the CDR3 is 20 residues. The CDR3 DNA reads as TGCGCCAGCAGCCGCCATTTCGCCGCGGGGGGGCAGATAGGCACAGATACGCAGTATTTT. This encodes CASSRHFAAGGQIGTDTQYF.